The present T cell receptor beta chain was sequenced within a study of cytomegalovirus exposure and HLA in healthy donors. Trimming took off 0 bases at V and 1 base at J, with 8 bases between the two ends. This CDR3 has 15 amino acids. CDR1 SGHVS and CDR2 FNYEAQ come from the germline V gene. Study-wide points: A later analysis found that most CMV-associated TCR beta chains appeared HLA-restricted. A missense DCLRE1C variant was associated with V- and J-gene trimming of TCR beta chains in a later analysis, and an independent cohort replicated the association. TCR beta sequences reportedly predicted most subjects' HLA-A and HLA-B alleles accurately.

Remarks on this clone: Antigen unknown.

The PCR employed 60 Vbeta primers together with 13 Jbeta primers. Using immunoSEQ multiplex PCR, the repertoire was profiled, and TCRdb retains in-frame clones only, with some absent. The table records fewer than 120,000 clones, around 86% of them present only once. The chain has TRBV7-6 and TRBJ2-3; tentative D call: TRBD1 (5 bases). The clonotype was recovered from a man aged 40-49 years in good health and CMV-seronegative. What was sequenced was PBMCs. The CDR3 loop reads CASSLATGRTDTQYF. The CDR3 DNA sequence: TGTGCCAGCAGCTTAGCTACAGGCCGCACAGATACGCAGTATTTT.